This TCR delta chain was profiled in a study of Vδ1+ human thymocytes. The CDR3 sequence is 23 residues long. CDR1 and CDR2 from the germline V gene are TSWWSYY and QGS. V dropped 3 bases and J dropped 0; count of bases not matched to a gene: 22. Broader study findings: In the thymus, TRG and TRD repertoires looked highly polyclonal with Gaussian CDR3 lengths. Despite high sort purity, approximately 21% of thymic T cell receptor delta sequences were Vdelta2.

The template was reverse-transcribed extracted RNA. The CDR3 regions were amplified by multiplex PCR from V-gene primers to a constant-region primer. TCRdb fed the multiplex PCR reads to CATT. This table has fewer than 30,000 delta-chain clones, 7.4% appearing once. After alphabeta T cell depletion, CD3+ Vdelta1+ Vdelta2- thymocytes were sorted. In this sample, this clone turned up a few times. The target antigen is unknown. This TCR was sampled from a girl under three years old who had congenital heart surgery. The chain carries TRDV1 and TRDJ1; 13 positions agree with TRDD3. The sample consisted of Vdelta1+ gamma-delta thymocytes from the thymus. Described subset: FACS-sorted CD3+ TCRalphabeta- TCRVdelta1+ TCRVdelta2- thymocytes. CDR3 region: CALGEILGPYWGIRTMYTDKLIF. Written as DNA, the CDR3 is TGTGCTCTTGGGGAGATTCTTGGGCCATACTGGGGGATACGGACGATGTACACCGATAAACTCATCTTT.